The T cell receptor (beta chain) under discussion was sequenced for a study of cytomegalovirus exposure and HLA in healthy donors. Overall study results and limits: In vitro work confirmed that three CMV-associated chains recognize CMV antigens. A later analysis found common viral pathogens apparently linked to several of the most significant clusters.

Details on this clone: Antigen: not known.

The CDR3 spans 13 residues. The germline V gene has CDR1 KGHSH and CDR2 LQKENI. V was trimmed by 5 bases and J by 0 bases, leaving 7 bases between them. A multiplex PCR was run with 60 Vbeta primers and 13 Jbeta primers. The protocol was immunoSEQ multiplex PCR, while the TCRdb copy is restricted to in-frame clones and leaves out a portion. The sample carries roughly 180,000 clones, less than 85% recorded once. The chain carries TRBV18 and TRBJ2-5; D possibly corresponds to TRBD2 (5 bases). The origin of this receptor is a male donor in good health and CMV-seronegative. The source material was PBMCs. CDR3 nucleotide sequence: TGTGCCAGCTCAACGGGGTACCAAGAGACCCAGTACTTC. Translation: CASSTGYQETQYF.